This entry describes one T cell receptor beta chain. Primers for the PCR totalled 60 Vbeta and 13 Jbeta. Sequencing was performed with immunoSEQ multiplex PCR; in TCRdb, only in-frame clones are kept and a portion is missing. Among some 120,000 clones listed, about four fifths were seen once. This sample was taken from a study of cytomegalovirus exposure and HLA in healthy donors. Healthy bone marrow donors made up the cohort. V shed 6 bases, J shed 12 bases, and the junction held 13 bases outside the gene matches. The germline CDR1 and CDR2 sequences are MNHNY and SVGAGI (reference sequence). This CDR3 contains 14 residues.

This chain uses TRBV6-6 with TRBJ1-4; TRBD1 aligns across 7 bases. The receptor was derived from a woman between 55 and 75 years old in good health and CMV-seropositive. The sequencing sample was made of PBMCs. CDR3 amino acids: CASRKDRVVDELFF. In nucleotides, the CDR3 is TGTGCCAGCAGAAAAGACAGGGTGGTTGATGAACTGTTTTTT.